Listed below are T cell receptor beta chains from one sample, sequenced in a study of early T cells in non-severe SARS-CoV-2 infection. MiXCR, applied by TCRdb to the 5' RACE reads, yields one record per CDR3 protein. The sample lists 120,000 or so distinct CDR3 sequences, around 12% occurring once. The starting material was whole blood, obtained at baseline. The origin of the receptors is an adult who was a healthcare worker with PCR-confirmed SARS-CoV-2 infection or an uninfected control (not recorded which). Both conserved end residues are part of each CDR3. A D gene is named only where the DNA matches it firmly. A clone size is listed for some rows: how often the clone was seen (once, few, many), or a class if it is expanded.

CDR3aa: CASRRADRDNNEQFF
CDR3nt: TGCGCCAGCAGAAGGGCGGACAGGGATAACAATGAGCAGTTCTTC
d_gene: TRBD1
j_gene: TRBJ2-1
abundance: few
v_gene: TRBV4-1

CDR3aa: CASSLRFSSGDQETQYF
CDR3nt: TGTGCCAGCAGCTTAAGGTTTTCTAGCGGGGACCAAGAGACCCAGTACTTC
d_gene: TRBD2
j_gene: TRBJ2-5
abundance: few
v_gene: TRBV11-2

CDR3aa: CASSGVSGELFF
CDR3nt: TGTGCCAGCAGCGGGGTATCCGGGGAGCTGTTTTTT
d_gene: NA
j_gene: TRBJ2-2
abundance: NA
v_gene: TRBV7-6

CDR3aa: CASSLVGLSSTYEQYF
CDR3nt: TGTGCCAGCAGCTTGGTAGGCCTCAGTAGCACCTACGAGCAGTACTTC
d_gene: NA
j_gene: TRBJ2-7
abundance: few
v_gene: TRBV5-4

CDR3aa: CSGWSAISSYEQYF
CDR3nt: TGCAGTGGTTGGAGCGCAATCTCTTCCTACGAGCAGTACTTC
d_gene: NA
j_gene: TRBJ2-7
abundance: NA
v_gene: TRBV20-1

CDR3aa: CASGLMTGSPLHF
CDR3nt: TGTGCTAGTGGTTTGATGACAGGTTCACCCCTCCACTTT
d_gene: NA
j_gene: TRBJ1-6
abundance: many
v_gene: TRBV12-5

CDR3aa: CASSFGGNSEAFF
CDR3nt: TGTGCCAGCAGTTTCGGAGGGAACTCTGAAGCTTTCTTT
d_gene: NA
j_gene: TRBJ1-1
abundance: NA
v_gene: TRBV12-3/TRBV12-4

CDR3aa: CASRAGGSGANVLTF
CDR3nt: TGTGCCAGCAGGGCAGGGGGCTCTGGGGCCAACGTCCTGACTTTC
d_gene: TRBD1
j_gene: TRBJ2-6
abundance: few
v_gene: TRBV6-1

CDR3aa: CASSHSDTYTGELFF
CDR3nt: TGTGCCAGCAGCCACTCCGACACCTACACCGGGGAGCTGTTTTTT
d_gene: NA
j_gene: TRBJ2-2
abundance: few
v_gene: TRBV6-6

CDR3aa: CARPFSGPPQWAFF
CDR3nt: TGTGCCAGACCCTTTTCAGGGCCCCCCCAATGGGCTTTCTTT
d_gene: NA
j_gene: TRBJ1-1
abundance: few
v_gene: TRBV21-1

CDR3aa: CASSPPEGLPEQFF
CDR3nt: TGTGCCAGCTCACCACCGGAGGGCCTCCCAGAGCAGTTCTTC
d_gene: NA
j_gene: TRBJ2-1
abundance: few
v_gene: TRBV18

CDR3aa: CASSSKALAKNIQYF
CDR3nt: TGTGCCAGCAGTTCCAAGGCCTTAGCCAAAAACATTCAGTACTTC
d_gene: NA
j_gene: TRBJ2-4
abundance: NA
v_gene: TRBV12-3/TRBV12-4

CDR3aa: CASSGYGASSYNEQFF
CDR3nt: TGTGCCAGCAGTGGGTACGGGGCAAGCTCCTACAATGAGCAGTTCTTC
d_gene: NA
j_gene: TRBJ2-1
abundance: many
v_gene: TRBV6-1

CDR3aa: CASSYSPSLSYNEQFF
CDR3nt: TGTGCCAGCAGTTACTCCCCTAGCCTCTCCTACAATGAGCAGTTCTTC
d_gene: NA
j_gene: TRBJ2-1
abundance: NA
v_gene: TRBV6-6

CDR3aa: CATQRGPSEDTQYF
CDR3nt: TGTGCCACCCAAAGAGGGCCCTCTGAGGATACGCAGTATTTT
d_gene: NA
j_gene: TRBJ2-3
abundance: NA
v_gene: TRBV2

CDR3aa: CASSYSRWEGPTYEQYF
CDR3nt: TGTGCCAGCAGTTACTCACGGTGGGAGGGCCCTACGTACGAGCAGTACTTC
d_gene: TRBD2
j_gene: TRBJ2-7
abundance: many
v_gene: TRBV6-5

CDR3aa: CASSHRGYEQYF
CDR3nt: TGTGCCAGCAGCCATAGAGGGTACGAGCAGTACTTC
d_gene: NA
j_gene: TRBJ2-7
abundance: many
v_gene: TRBV3-1

CDR3aa: CASSASGGVDIQYF
CDR3nt: TGTGCCAGCAGTGCCAGCGGGGGCGTGGACATTCAGTACTTC
d_gene: TRBD2
j_gene: TRBJ2-4
abundance: few
v_gene: TRBV6-4

CDR3aa: CASSLVGQGREKLFF
CDR3nt: TGCGCCAGCAGCTTGGTGGGGCAGGGGAGGGAAAAACTGTTTTTT
d_gene: NA
j_gene: TRBJ1-4
abundance: NA
v_gene: TRBV5-1

CDR3aa: CASSPPAGGDTEAFF
CDR3nt: TGTGCCAGCTCACCACCGGCCGGGGGAGACACTGAAGCTTTCTTT
d_gene: NA
j_gene: TRBJ1-1
abundance: NA
v_gene: TRBV18

CDR3aa: CASSLGLAGGTEQFF
CDR3nt: TGTGCCAGCAGCTTAGGACTAGCGGGAGGTACCGAGCAGTTCTTC
d_gene: TRBD2
j_gene: TRBJ2-1
abundance: few
v_gene: TRBV11-3

CDR3aa: CASTHSRTSVPAVSGLHRGAQYF
CDR3nt: NA
d_gene: NA
j_gene: TRBJ2-5
abundance: few
v_gene: TRBV28

CDR3aa: CASSPKDRRNEKLFF
CDR3nt: TGTGCCAGCAGCCCCAAGGACAGGCGAAATGAAAAACTGTTTTTT
d_gene: TRBD1
j_gene: TRBJ1-4
abundance: NA
v_gene: TRBV12-3/TRBV12-4

CDR3aa: CASQAGTGGLEQYF
CDR3nt: TGCGCCAGCCAAGCCGGGACAGGGGGCCTTGAGCAGTACTTC
d_gene: TRBD1
j_gene: TRBJ2-7
abundance: NA
v_gene: TRBV5-1

CDR3aa: CSVEEPGYGYTF
CDR3nt: TGCAGCGTTGAAGAACCCGGCTATGGCTACACCTTC
d_gene: NA
j_gene: TRBJ1-2
abundance: many
v_gene: TRBV29-1

CDR3aa: CSAGPGQGFTF
CDR3nt: TGCAGTGCTGGACCAGGACAGGGTTTTACCTTC
d_gene: TRBD1
j_gene: TRBJ1-2
abundance: few
v_gene: TRBV20-1

CDR3aa: CASSLPGPVSGELFF
CDR3nt: TGTGCCAGCAGTTTGCCGGGACCAGTAAGCGGGGAGCTGTTTTTT
d_gene: NA
j_gene: TRBJ2-2
abundance: few
v_gene: TRBV12-3/TRBV12-4

CDR3aa: CASSDKVKSYGYTF
CDR3nt: TGCGCCAGCAGTGATAAAGTAAAATCCTATGGCTACACCTTC
d_gene: NA
j_gene: TRBJ1-2
abundance: NA
v_gene: TRBV10-2

CDR3aa: CASSGGPGGIGTEAFF
CDR3nt: TGTGCCAGCAGTGGGGGGCCGGGGGGAATAGGCACTGAAGCTTTCTTT
d_gene: NA
j_gene: TRBJ1-1
abundance: NA
v_gene: TRBV25-1

CDR3aa: CASSESHQNSGANVLTF
CDR3nt: TGTGCCAGCAGTGAATCTCATCAAAACTCTGGGGCCAACGTCCTGACTTTC
d_gene: NA
j_gene: TRBJ2-6
abundance: NA
v_gene: TRBV6-1

CDR3aa: CSYLLVGGRQAYNEQFF
CDR3nt: TGCAGCTACCTTTTAGTCGGCGGGAGGCAAGCCTACAATGAGCAGTTCTTC
d_gene: TRBD2
j_gene: TRBJ2-1
abundance: NA
v_gene: TRBV29-1

CDR3aa: CASRSMASGGYEQYF
CDR3nt: TGTGCCAGTAGATCCATGGCTAGCGGGGGCTACGAGCAGTACTTC
d_gene: TRBD2
j_gene: TRBJ2-7
abundance: many
v_gene: TRBV19

CDR3aa: CASSYKVRRGNNSPLHF
CDR3nt: TGTGCCAGCAGTTACAAGGTCCGTCGAGGGAATAATTCACCCCTCCACTTT
d_gene: NA
j_gene: TRBJ1-6
abundance: NA
v_gene: TRBV6-5

CDR3aa: CASSLEYGMDEQYF
CDR3nt: TGTGCCAGCAGCTTAGAATACGGCATGGACGAGCAGTACTTC
d_gene: NA
j_gene: TRBJ2-7
abundance: few
v_gene: TRBV11-1

CDR3aa: CASSPDVIRTDTQYF
CDR3nt: TGTGCCAGCAGCCCCGACGTAATTCGAACAGATACGCAGTATTTT
d_gene: NA
j_gene: TRBJ2-3
abundance: few
v_gene: TRBV12-3/TRBV12-4

CDR3aa: CASSLRTSGRYNEQFF
CDR3nt: TGTGCCAGCAGCTTACGTACTAGCGGGCGGTACAATGAGCAGTTCTTC
d_gene: TRBD2
j_gene: TRBJ2-1
abundance: NA
v_gene: TRBV7-2

CDR3aa: CASSEDRVMETQYF
CDR3nt: TGTGCCAGCAGTGAAGATAGGGTTATGGAGACCCAGTACTTC
d_gene: NA
j_gene: TRBJ2-5
abundance: many
v_gene: TRBV6-1

CDR3aa: CASSSGRRTYEQYF
CDR3nt: TGTGCCAGCAGTTCGGGCCGGAGGACCTACGAGCAGTACTTC
d_gene: NA
j_gene: TRBJ2-7
abundance: few
v_gene: TRBV6-2/TRBV6-3

CDR3aa: CASRLRGLPPNTGELFF
CDR3nt: TGTGCCAGCAGACTCCGGGGACTACCTCCGAACACCGGGGAGCTGTTTTTT
d_gene: TRBD2
j_gene: TRBJ2-2
abundance: few
v_gene: TRBV5-5

CDR3aa: CSASPYRIRDGYTF
CDR3nt: TGCAGTGCTAGTCCCTACAGGATTCGGGATGGCTACACCTTC
d_gene: NA
j_gene: TRBJ1-2
abundance: many
v_gene: TRBV20-1

CDR3aa: CASSPGPQRGSTDTQYF
CDR3nt: TGCGCCAGCAGCCCGGGCCCCCAACGGGGTAGCACAGATACGCAGTATTTT
d_gene: NA
j_gene: TRBJ2-3
abundance: NA
v_gene: TRBV5-1

CDR3aa: CASSGRETNTEAFF
CDR3nt: TGTGCCAGCAGTGGCAGGGAAACGAACACTGAAGCTTTCTTT
d_gene: NA
j_gene: TRBJ1-1
abundance: few
v_gene: TRBV27

CDR3aa: CSASQLAGGGYEQYF
CDR3nt: TGCAGTGCTAGCCAGCTAGCGGGAGGAGGTTACGAGCAGTACTTC
d_gene: TRBD2
j_gene: TRBJ2-7
abundance: NA
v_gene: TRBV20-1

CDR3aa: CASSLGRGLGQPQHF
CDR3nt: TGTGCCAGCAGTTTGGGAAGGGGGCTGGGTCAGCCCCAGCATTTT
d_gene: TRBD1
j_gene: TRBJ1-5
abundance: few
v_gene: TRBV12-3/TRBV12-4

CDR3aa: CASSGQVNEQYF
CDR3nt: TGTGCCAGCTCAGGACAGGTGAACGAGCAGTACTTC
d_gene: TRBD1
j_gene: TRBJ2-7
abundance: NA
v_gene: TRBV7-9

CDR3aa: CASSQLLGQNSGNTIYF
CDR3nt: TGTGCCAGCAGTCAACTCCTGGGGCAAAACTCTGGAAACACCATATATTTT
d_gene: NA
j_gene: TRBJ1-3
abundance: few
v_gene: TRBV6-1

CDR3aa: CASSLKEFGYGYTF
CDR3nt: TGTGCCAGCAGTTTGAAAGAGTTTGGCTATGGCTACACCTTC
d_gene: NA
j_gene: TRBJ1-2
abundance: many
v_gene: TRBV28

CDR3aa: CASSIEFSGANVLIF
CDR3nt: TGCGCCAGCAGCATTGAATTCTCTGGGGCCAACGTCCTGATTTTC
d_gene: NA
j_gene: TRBJ2-6
abundance: few
v_gene: TRBV5-1

CDR3aa: CASGGNTGELFF
CDR3nt: TGTGCTAGTGGTGGAAACACCGGGGAGCTGTTTTTT
d_gene: NA
j_gene: TRBJ2-2
abundance: many
v_gene: TRBV12-5

CDR3aa: CASRRDRNYEQYF
CDR3nt: TGTGCCAGCAGGAGGGACAGAAATTACGAGCAGTACTTC
d_gene: TRBD1
j_gene: TRBJ2-7
abundance: many
v_gene: TRBV28

CDR3aa: CASSHGGITGELFF
CDR3nt: TGTGCCAGCAGCCATGGAGGGATCACCGGGGAGCTGTTTTTT
d_gene: NA
j_gene: TRBJ2-2
abundance: few
v_gene: TRBV3-1

CDR3aa: CASSLVRGGEQFF
CDR3nt: TGCGCCAGCAGCTTGGTCAGGGGAGGTGAGCAGTTCTTC
d_gene: NA
j_gene: TRBJ2-1
abundance: few
v_gene: TRBV5-1

CDR3aa: CASSHHQGNYGYTF
CDR3nt: TGTGCCAGCAGCCACCACCAGGGTAACTATGGCTACACCTTC
d_gene: NA
j_gene: TRBJ1-2
abundance: few
v_gene: TRBV28

CDR3aa: CASSPHDYGYTF
CDR3nt: TGTGCCAGCAGTCCACACGACTATGGCTACACCTTC
d_gene: NA
j_gene: TRBJ1-2
abundance: few
v_gene: TRBV12-3/TRBV12-4

CDR3aa: CSAREGTGNSQFF
CDR3nt: TGCAGTGCTAGGGAGGGGACAGGGAATTCGCAGTTCTTC
d_gene: TRBD1
j_gene: TRBJ2-1
abundance: few
v_gene: TRBV20-1